This T cell receptor (beta chain) was sequenced during a study of T cell responses to AZD1222 COVID-19 vaccine (dated by TCRdb to about 2021). At the level of the whole study: AZD1222 recipients with second doses at about 4 weeks or about 12 weeks were pooled, because spike-specific TCR depth and breadth did not differ between schedules. A total of 233 trial participants underwent TCR sequencing, of whom under 220 had received two doses of AZD1222 and 26 had received two doses of the MenACWY control vaccine. Trial participants were enrolled into age subgroups of 18-55, 56-69 and 70-plus years, which contained about 150, 27 and 61 TCR-sequenced participants, respectively.

Findings and caveats that apply to the study as a whole: CD4 TCRs associated with the vaccine covered the entire spike protein, and the dominant responses were in regions 160-218 and 743-854. A significant rise in spike-specific TCR breadth and depth was observed after two AZD1222 doses relative to day 0 and relative to MenACWY recipients. No day 14 peak-response samples were available, so repertoires were characterized only after the peak T cell response. Participants were mostly white British, with more females than males. The authors suggested clonal diversity may have been underestimated. In the small 56-69-year group, the increase in depth fell short of significance, most likely because of low power. Conclusions about previously exposed vaccinees were limited because only a handful of AZD1222 recipients were SARS-CoV-2 seropositive at baseline. Reportedly, close to half of the unique spike-specific TCRs recognized epitopes lying outside the regions that are mutated in the B.1.351 and B.1.1.7 variants.

The CDR3 regions of human TCRbeta chains were subjected to immunosequencing. As for the authors' bioinformatics: TCRs in the repertoires were matched against a reference library of SARS-CoV-2-specific TCRs that had been generated with the MIRA antigen-specificity platform. Breadth was defined as the fraction of unique TCRs that were SARS-CoV-2-associated, and depth was defined as the fraction of total T cells that were SARS-CoV-2-associated. Each spike-specific TCR was assigned to its reactive spike region and to a CD4 or CD8 class using the MIRA data. Log10-transformed breadth and depth values were compared by one-way ANOVA with Sidak's multiple comparisons tests. TCRdb retrieved this table from immuneACCESS and kept in-frame rearrangements only. Not all clones are present; in checked studies, unresolved V genes account for under half, and no reason is known for the remainder. The DNA gave D and trimming, while V, J and clone size come from that table. The sample yields 100,000 or so clones; 88% were counted once. The leading ten clones occupy 2% to 3% of the sample.

The sample's time point, from its label and the paper: baseline before first vaccination. Vaccinee samples were obtained from the UK trials COV001 and COV002, which included a single-blind randomized controlled phase 2/3 trial of AZD1222 (ChAdOx1 nCoV-19) in healthy adults. Trial participant PBMC samples were collected at day 0 and day 28 after the second dose for TCRbeta chain sequencing. The CDR3 sequence holds 15 residues, the cysteine and phenylalanine included. Of the read, only the CDR3 DNA is kept; its 45 bases are in frame from base 1. The germline V gene sets CDR1 to SGDLS and CDR2 to YYNGEE. V trim: 3 bases; J trim: 4 bases; unmatched bases: 7. For this clone: Its antigen is unknown. No base-level quality is on record; no much larger clone is a single base apart.

The sample consisted of peripheral blood, taken on day 0 of AZD1222 vaccination. Here the chain combines TRBV9 and TRBJ1-3, with 7 bases in between that match TRBD1. This receptor was taken from an adult in good health. CDR3 loop: CASSALGTAGNTIYF. Read as DNA, the sequence is TGTGCCAGCAGCGCACTCGGGACAGCGGGAAACACCATATATTTT.